The present T cell receptor beta chain was sequenced within a study of T cells in Graves' hyperthyroidism and ophthalmopathy (dated by TCRdb to between 2019 and 2020). Study-level background: Peripheral blood samples were taken at initial diagnosis, before any treatment was given. A discovery cohort of about 96 patients, approximately 45 with Graves' ophthalmopathy and more than 55 with stable Graves' hyperthyroidism, was used to find distinguishing TCR V-J signatures. Prospective prediction of ophthalmopathy was tested in an independent validation cohort consisting of some 20 hyperthyroidism patients and around 16 patients who later progressed to ophthalmopathy. The 100 discovery patients were randomly split 7:3 into training and test sets. In roughly six Graves' hyperthyroidism patients, the study also compared T-cell repertoires from thyroid tissue with T-cell repertoires from blood. Following sampling, methimazole starting at 30 mg daily was given to hyperthyroidism patients, and high-dose intravenous methylprednisolone was given to ophthalmopathy patients. The paper describes TCR Vbeta CDR3 sequencing of 140 or so peripheral blood samples, made up of 43 ophthalmopathy patients, around 73 hyperthyroidism patients and 17 progressor patients. Overall study outcomes, separate from this receptor: No statistical method was used to set the sample size in advance, and investigators knew the group allocation. A 13 V-J signature model separated ophthalmopathy from stable hyperthyroidism, with approximately 86% sensitivity and about 81% specificity in cross-validation and 80%/75% in testing. In validation, the model predicted progression to ophthalmopathy with over 65% sensitivity and around 72% specificity, a median of about 6.7 months before onset. Blood samples also contained most of the expanded thyroid clonotypes (frequency above 0.001), which suggests that blood repertoires may reflect thyroid immune responses.

The CDR3 starts with the cysteine, ends with the phenylalanine, and has 15 residues. Here the CDR3 DNA is all that survives: 45 bases in frame from base 1. CDR1 and CDR2 were assigned from the germline V gene as SGHAT and FQNNGV. V gives up 1 base and J gives up 6 bases, and the segment between their germline ends measures 15 bases. Hyperthyroidism patients were aged 18 to 65 years and newly diagnosed, with disease duration of less than 2 months. The study excluded patients with uncontrolled infections, other autoimmune diseases, pregnancy or lactation. Diagnoses were based on clinical symptoms, serum thyroxine and TRAb, thyroid ultrasound and orbital computed tomography. Blood from progressor patients was collected at the time of first diagnosis with hyperthyroidism, before any ophthalmopathy symptoms had appeared. PBMCs were isolated from around 10 ml of fresh peripheral blood by Ficoll-Paque density gradient centrifugation. Progressor patients were defined as those initially diagnosed with Graves' hyperthyroidism in whom ophthalmopathy developed during follow-up. Trizol reagent was used to extract total RNA, and RNA quality was then checked on an Agilent 2100 Bioanalyzer.

A remark on this clonotype: Its specific antigen is unknown. This may be a read error: a much more frequent sequence differs by one nucleotide.

The TCR beta CDR3 regions were amplified from RNA transcripts. For the first round of RT-PCR on the TCR CDR3, the HTBI primer set was used together with the Qiagen OneStep RT-PCR kit. Libraries were constructed in a second round of multiplex PCR, after which size selection and purification were performed. Libraries were sequenced paired-end with 100 bp reads on an Illumina HiSeq2000. In the authors' own workflow: Raw data were processed with SOAPnuke, discarding reads with adapters, uncalled bases, mean Phred below 15, or no exact constant-primer or identifier match. High-quality paired reads were merged with COPE v1.2.5, and unique nucleotide sequences were defined as clonotypes. MiTCR v1.1 was used to align the clonotypes against IMGT TRBV, TRBD and TRBJ reference segments. Only V-J combinations with frequency above 0.0001, covering 99.2% of repertoires, were analysed. A TCS score was defined as the ratio of F50 (clonal expansion) to E x V (chaos), with BLOSUM62-based TCRdist applied between CDR3 peptides within each V-J. Welch's t-statistics and random forest reduced approximately 520 V-J features to 10 to 15, which were used in a naive Bayes classifier (R e1071). TCRdb passed the public sequencing reads through fastp at Q25 and MiXCR, retaining productive beta sequences. CDR3 protein duplicates are merged, each entry listing the most common genes and DNA. The V and J calls and clone size are TCRdb's, not the authors'. This sample holds roughly 380,000 distinct CDR3 sequences; around an eighth were observed only once. The ten largest account for about 20% of the sample.

The sample taken for sequencing was blood. The origin of this receptor is a young man with Graves' hyperthyroidism that later progressed to Graves' ophthalmopathy. Rearrangement joined TRBV11-2 to TRBJ2-5, with TRBD2 as a weak D call on 6 bases. The DNA sequence reads TGTGCCAGCAGCTTAGGTCGGGGGAAGCTTCAGACCCAGTACTTC. It codes for CASSLGRGKLQTQYF.